Listed below are T cell receptor beta chains from one sample, sequenced in a study of T cell responses to AZD1222 COVID-19 vaccine. Only in-frame clones appear in the TCRdb table, and some are missing; sequencing was by immunoSEQ multiplex PCR. The table includes over 100,000 clones, approximately 90% detected once. The sequencing here drew on peripheral blood, taken on day 0 of AZD1222 vaccination. All receptors come from an adult in good health. CDR3s include the opening cysteine and the closing phenylalanine or tryptophan. A D gene is named only where the DNA matches it firmly. Clone size is shown for a subset of rows, as once, few, many or a class of expanded clone.

clone_size	v_call	d_call	j_call	cdr3_aa	cdr3_nt
-	TRBV9	-	TRBJ2-3	CATQEEGTDTQYF	TGTGCCACGCAGGAGGAGGGCACAGATACGCAGTATTTT
-	TRBV7-2	-	TRBJ1-1	CASRSGLGNTEAFF	TGTGCCAGCAGGTCAGGGTTGGGTAACACTGAAGCTTTCTTT
-	TRBV7-2	TRBD1	TRBJ2-5	CASSSRGTGAKETQYF	TGTGCCAGCAGCAGCAGGGGGACAGGGGCGAAAGAGACCCAGTACTTC
once	TRBV6-2/TRBV6-3	-	TRBJ1-1	CASSYRWDGTEAFF	TGTGCCAGCAGTTACAGGTGGGACGGTACTGAAGCTTTCTTT
-	TRBV3-1/TRBV3-2	-	TRBJ2-7	CASSCYEQYF	TGTGCCAGCAGCTGCTACGAGCAGTACTTC
-	TRBV24-1	-	TRBJ1-2	CATSEDALSGTLSGGYTF	TGTGCCACCAGTGAGGATGCTCTTTCCGGGACACTCTCGGGGGGCTACACCTTC
-	TRBV30	TRBD1	TRBJ1-6	CAWSASHRGNSPLHF	TGTGCCTGGAGCGCCAGCCACAGGGGGAATTCACCCCTCCACTTT
-	TRBV9	TRBD1	TRBJ2-7	CASSRGQGGFEQYF	TGTGCCAGCAGCAGAGGACAGGGGGGGTTTGAGCAGTACTTC
-	TRBV25-1	-	TRBJ2-5	CASSDPAWDEETQYF	TGTGCCAGCAGTGATCCCGCCTGGGACGAGGAGACCCAGTACTTC
once	TRBV7-9	-	TRBJ1-5	CASSLDLGHQPQHF	TGTGCCAGCAGCTTAGATTTGGGTCATCAGCCCCAGCATTTT
-	TRBV28	TRBD2	TRBJ2-2	CASSYQGGSITGELFF	TGTGCCAGCAGTTACCAGGGAGGGTCCATCACCGGGGAGCTGTTTTTT
many	TRBV19	-	TRBJ2-7	CASSSGQSSYEQYF	TGTGCCAGTAGTAGTGGACAGAGCTCCTACGAGCAGTACTTC
-	TRBV5-1	TRBD1	TRBJ1-2	CASSLGDSAANYGYTF	TGCGCCAGCAGCTTGGGGGACAGCGCCGCTAACTATGGCTACACCTTC
-	TRBV5-1	TRBD2	TRBJ2-3	CASSFLSSGGVSDTQYF	TGCGCCAGCAGCTTCCTTTCTAGCGGGGGTGTGTCAGATACGCAGTATTTT
-	TRBV28	-	TRBJ2-7	CASSFLTYEQYF	TGTGCCAGCAGTTTTCTTACCTACGAGCAGTACTTC
-	TRBV3-1/TRBV3-2	-	TRBJ1-6	CASSPLRAHYNSPLHF	TGTGCCAGCAGCCCCTTGCGGGCCCATTATAATTCACCCCTCCACTTT
-	TRBV10-3	-	TRBJ2-1	CASILADDYNEQFF	TGTGCCTCTATCTTAGCGGACGACTACAATGAGCAGTTCTTC
once	TRBV2	-	TRBJ1-5	CATEDIDSNQPQHF	TGTGCCACCGAGGACATTGATAGCAATCAGCCCCAGCATTTT
-	TRBV4-2	-	TRBJ1-2	CASTRLSGEGGYTF	TGTGCCAGCACCCGTTTATCTGGGGAGGGTGGCTACACCTTC
-	TRBV9	-	TRBJ1-2	CASFGGAQGYTF	TGTGCCAGCTTCGGGGGGGCGCAGGGCTACACCTTC
few	TRBV6-6	TRBD1	TRBJ2-5	CASNTGGQETQYF	TGTGCCAGCAATACAGGGGGCCAAGAGACCCAGTACTTC
-	TRBV29-1	-	TRBJ2-5	CSVDRRDGRMGETQYF	TGCAGCGTTGATAGGCGGGACGGCCGAATGGGGGAGACCCAGTACTTC
once	TRBV13	-	TRBJ2-7	CASSLLEGSSYEQYF	TGTGCCAGCAGCTTGCTGGAGGGCAGCTCCTACGAGCAGTACTTC
-	TRBV12-5	-	TRBJ2-1	CASGPGRDEQFF	TGTGCTAGTGGCCCCGGGCGCGATGAGCAGTTCTTC
-	TRBV19	TRBD2	TRBJ2-1	CASSYRRGAYNEQFF	TGTGCCAGTAGTTACAGGCGGGGGGCCTACAATGAGCAGTTCTTC
-	TRBV3-1/TRBV3-2	-	TRBJ2-5	CASNRQGHYCFQETQYF	TGTGCCAGCAACCGCCAGGGGCATTACTGCTTCCAAGAGACCCAGTACTTC
-	TRBV2	-	TRBJ1-2	CASSVSPKPQTNYGYTF	TGTGCCAGCAGTGTGTCCCCGAAACCCCAAACGAACTATGGCTACACCTTC
-	TRBV2	-	TRBJ2-5	CASKVGRGPLETQYF	TGTGCCAGCAAGGTTGGGCGGGGCCCCCTAGAGACCCAGTACTTC
few	TRBV28	-	TRBJ1-1	CASRTRFGAGEAFF	TGTGCCAGCAGAACTCGTTTTGGGGCGGGTGAAGCTTTCTTT
-	TRBV4-2	-	TRBJ2-2	CASSHRNGELFF	TGTGCCAGCAGCCATCGGAACGGGGAGCTGTTTTTT
-	TRBV10-3	-	TRBJ2-5	CAIKPRDQETQYF	TGTGCCATCAAACCCCGGGACCAAGAGACCCAGTACTTC
-	TRBV24-1	-	TRBJ2-2	CATSGRNPPRGELFF	TGTGCCACCAGCGGCCGGAACCCACCAAGGGGGGAGCTGTTTTTT
-	TRBV11-2	TRBD1	TRBJ1-2	CASSFEGAPFYGYTF	TGTGCCAGCAGCTTTGAGGGGGCCCCTTTCTATGGCTACACCTTC
-	TRBV15	-	TRBJ2-4	CATSRDSPSAGIQYF	TGTGCCACCAGCAGAGATTCCCCCTCCGCGGGCATTCAGTACTTC
-	TRBV5-1	TRBD2	TRBJ2-4	CASSGTSGTNIQYF	TGCGCCAGCAGCGGGACTAGCGGAACAAACATTCAGTACTTC
few	TRBV4-1	-	TRBJ1-6	CASSQGMTVHSPLHF	TGCGCCAGCAGCCAAGGGATGACGGTACACTCACCCCTCCACTTT
-	TRBV5-4	-	TRBJ1-4	CASSSSGADNEKLFF	TGTGCCAGCAGCTCCTCGGGGGCGGATAATGAAAAACTGTTTTTT
-	TRBV7-3	-	TRBJ2-6	CASSPRAGGLGSGANVLTF	TGTGCCAGCAGCCCTCGTGCAGGGGGACTGGGATCTGGGGCCAACGTCCTGACTTTC
-	TRBV30	-	TRBJ1-1	CAWSTKLGGEAFF	TGTGCCTGGAGTACAAAACTTGGGGGGGAAGCTTTCTTT
few	TRBV5-6	-	TRBJ2-7	CASSELPGHTYEQYF	TGTGCCAGCAGCGAGCTACCGGGACATACCTACGAGCAGTACTTC